The 32 T cell receptor beta chains given below trace back to one sample, sequenced in a study of T cells in women clearing cervical HPV infection. Here immunoSEQ multiplex PCR was the method, and the copy in TCRdb shows in-frame clones only, minus some. The sample's table shows 45,000 to 55,000 clones. Source material: blood buffy coat. The receptors come from a woman between 18 and 70 years old with a cervical HPV16 infection that either progressed to CIN3+ or cleared (not recorded which).

Partial CDR3 DNA: TGTGCCAGCAGCTTAACAGGGCAGGGGAACGAG. Translated, it gives CASSLTGQGNE. The CDR3 reads in full as CASSLTGQGNEQYF. The chain joins TRBV11-1 to TRBJ2-7; TRBD1 is a possible D gene (6 bases). The CDR3 extends 3 residues past the end of the read, so its final part is completed from the germline J gene. V gave up 2 bases and J gave up 5 bases, with 13 bases separating them. CDR1 SGHAT and CDR2 FQDESV come from the germline V gene (reference sequence). The CDR3 has 14 residues.

A word on this clone: The read finishes 3 residues shy of the CDR3 end, and the germline J gene is used to complete it. The chain is built from TRBV5-5 and TRBJ2-2; D remains unclear. This CDR3 contains 13 residues. With 4 bases removed from V and 9 bases from J, the gap between germline ends came to 13 bases. In germline, CDR1 is SGHKS, CDR2 YYEKEE (reference sequence). The CDR3 bases that were read are TGTGCCAGCAGCGAAGGGTTTAAGCGGGAG. This gives the protein CASSEGFKRE. The whole CDR3 sequence reads CASSEGFKRELFF.

A word on this clone: One end of the junction fails to match germline, which may point to a read error. The read ends 3 residues before the CDR3 terminus; that terminus is restored from the germline J gene. The genes are TRBV10-2 and TRBJ1-4; no clear D. CDR1 and CDR2 from the germline V gene are WSHSY and SAAADI. The CDR3 consists of 16 residues. CDR3: CASNEGGNPAWEKLFF. CDR3 DNA (partial): TGCGCCAGCAATGAGGGAGGAAACCCAGCGTGGGAAAAA.

The CDR3 sequence: CASKFRANTEAFF. CDR3 bases read: TGTGCCAGCAAGTTCAGGGCTAACACTGAA. The chain has TRBV2 and TRBJ1-1; D may be TRBD1 (5 bases). The CDR3 goes on 3 residues after the read ends, and that part is filled in from the germline J gene. V was clipped by 7 bases and J by 2 bases, with 11 bases between them. Germline V gives CDR1 SNHLY, CDR2 FYNNEI. CDR3 length equals 13 residues.

As regards this clone: Sequencing ends 3 residues short of the CDR3 end; the germline J gene provides the rest. The chain employs TRBV19 and TRBJ1-5, with 8 nucleotides matching TRBD1. Losses at the gene ends were 5 bases for V and 5 bases for J; bases not matched to a gene: 11. Looked up from germline, CDR1 is LNHDA and CDR2 is SQIVND (reference sequence). The CDR3 covers 16 residues. Incomplete CDR3 DNA: TGTGCCAGTAGTTCCCTCGGACAGGGCGGTCATCAGCCC. Its protein product is CASSSLGQGGHQP. The entire CDR3 is CASSSLGQGGHQPQHF.

In the case of this clone: With the read ending 3 residues before the CDR3 end, the germline J gene is used to fill in that end. The chain is built from TRBV10-2 and TRBJ1-3; possible D gene TRBD1, 5 bases. The germline V gene encodes CDR1 WSHSY and CDR2 SAAADI. The CDR3 has 15 amino acids. The germline V and J ends were trimmed by 6 bases and 0 bases, with 12 bases remaining between them. The DNA read from the CDR3 is TGCGCCAGCAGGGGGACTGCTGACTCTGGAAACACC. Its translation is CASRGTADSGNT. The whole CDR3 region reads CASRGTADSGNTIYF.

Concerning this clone itself: The sequenced fragment ends 3 residues before the CDR3 boundary, so the rest is inferred from the germline J gene. The chain carries TRBV18 and TRBJ2-2, with 7 bases matching TRBD1. Germline CDR1 is KGHSH and CDR2 is LQKENI. The CDR3 consists of 13 residues. This chain's CDR3 is CASSPRQGEKLFF. CDR3 DNA (partial): TGTGCCAGCTCACCTCGACAGGGCGAAAAG. Full variable domain (remainder filled in from reference TRBV18 and TRBJ2-2): NAGVMQNPRHLVRRRGQEARLRCSPMKGHSHVYWYRQLPEEGLKFMVYLQKENIIDESGMPKERFSAEFPKEGPSILRIQQVVRGDSAAYFCASSPRQGEKLFFGEGSRLTVL.

As regards this clone: The CDR3 extends 3 residues past the end of the read, so its final part is completed from the germline J gene. V is TRBV19 and J is TRBJ1-2; a weak D match, TRBD1 (5 bases). The CDR3 has 14 residues. Looked up from germline, CDR1 is LNHDA and CDR2 is SQIVND (reference sequence). The CDR3 bases that were read are TGTGCCAGTAGGGACCAGGGATTATCCTACGAC. The encoded protein is CASRDQGLSYD. The whole CDR3 reads CASRDQGLSYDYTF.

Concerning this clone itself: From the germline J gene comes the end of the CDR3, since the read stops 3 residues before it. The rearrangement joins TRBV11-2 to TRBJ2-4, with D perhaps matching TRBD1 (6 bases). The CDR3 length is 13 residues. Germline V lookup: CDR1 SGHAT, CDR2 FQNNGV. Here the CDR3 reads CASSPGRGETQYF. The part of the CDR3 DNA that was read is TGTGCCAGCAGCCCCGGCAGGGGAGAGACT.

About this clone itself: The CDR3 extends 3 residues past the end of the read, so its final part is completed from the germline J gene. The chain uses TRBV5-6 and TRBJ2-1; TRBD1 matches 9 bases. V lost 1 base, J lost 6 bases, and 2 bases stayed unmatched. This CDR3 comprises 14 residues. From germline, CDR1 is SGHDT and CDR2 YYEEEE. Incomplete CDR3 DNA: TGTGCCAGCAGCTTGATGGACAGGGGCAATGAG. This encodes CASSLMDRGNE. The full-length CDR3 reads as CASSLMDRGNEQFF.

As to this clone: The read ends 3 residues shy of where the CDR3 ends; the end is completed using the germline J gene. The chain combines TRBV15 with TRBJ2-3; 9 nucleotides match TRBD2. The junction had 12 bases not matched to a gene; V was cut back by 0 bases and J by 5 bases. Germline lookup yields CDR1 LNHNV and CDR2 YYDKDF (reference sequence). The CDR3 runs to 18 residues. CDR3 bases read: TGTGCCACCAGCAGAGACCGAAGAAATAGCGGGGGACGAGATACG. Residues: CATSRDRRNSGGRDT. The whole CDR3 protein reads CATSRDRRNSGGRDTQYF.

On this clone: The read halts 3 residues ahead of the CDR3 end, with the missing end drawn from the germline J gene. This chain joins TRBV7-9 and TRBJ2-3; weak D call: TRBD1 (6 bases). The V end was cut by 5 bases, the J end by 4 bases, with 16 bases between. CDR3 length: 15 amino acids. The germline V gene has CDR1 SEHNR and CDR2 FQNEAQ (reference sequence). The CDR3 sequence: CASSPIQGPADTQYF. CDR3 DNA, as far as it was read: TGTGCCAGCAGCCCAATCCAGGGGCCCGCAGATACG.

As to this clone: Read data end 3 residues before the CDR3 end; the end is taken from the germline J gene. The chain employs TRBV7-6 and TRBJ1-1; D not resolved. Deletions cut 4 bases from V and 1 base from J, with 10 bases between. The germline V gene encodes CDR1 SGHVS and CDR2 FNYEAQ. This CDR3 is built from 14 residues. The CDR3 sequence is CASSSGPANTEAFF. Partial CDR3 DNA: TGTGCCAGCAGCTCAGGCCCGGCGAACACTGAA.

To note about this clone: Coverage ceases 3 residues before the CDR3 finishes, and the germline J gene fills in the end. V gene TRBV19 combines with J gene TRBJ2-1; the D gene is possibly TRBD1 (5 bases). The V gene's germline CDR1 is LNHDA and CDR2 SQIVND (reference sequence). The CDR3 runs to 13 residues. V was trimmed by 3 bases and J by 9 bases, leaving 12 bases between them. The CDR3: CASSIGQGSEQFF. The sequenced CDR3 bases are TGTGCCAGTAGTATCGGGCAGGGAAGTGAG.

Comment on this clone: The observed sequence ends 3 residues before the CDR3 terminus, with the missing tail filled in from the germline J gene. The chain uses TRBV7-3 and TRBJ2-3; 7 bases line up with TRBD2. This CDR3 is 14 amino acids long. V was pared by 3 bases and J by 2 bases, with 2 bases of the junction left unmatched. Germline V gene sequence: CDR1 SGHTA, CDR2 FQGTGA. The CDR3 spells CASSLSGVTDTQYF. The part of the CDR3 DNA that was read is TGTGCCAGCAGCTTGAGCGGGGTCACAGATACG.

Turning to this clone: The CDR3 is cut off 3 residues early in the read; its end comes from the germline J gene. This chain joins TRBV18 and TRBJ1-2, with 10 bases lining up with TRBD1. The V gene's germline CDR1 is KGHSH and CDR2 LQKENI. The CDR3 extends over 17 amino acids. The CDR3 here is CASSPRIDPGTGDDYTF. The covered CDR3 bases are TGTGCCAGCTCACCACGGATAGACCCGGGGACAGGGGATGAC.

A word on this clone: Read data end 3 residues before the CDR3 end; the end is taken from the germline J gene. The genes are TRBV11-2 and TRBJ2-2, with a possible D match to TRBD1 (5 bases). This CDR3 has 15 residues. Germline V gene data show CDR1 as SGHAT and CDR2 as FQNNGV. CDR3 DNA, as far as it was read: TGTGCCAGCAGCTTAGATTTCTCTGGGGCCAACGTG. Amino acids: CASSLDFSGANV. The complete CDR3 sequence is CASSLDFSGANVLFF.

A remark on this clone: The CDR3 end falls 3 residues outside the read, so it is completed with the germline J gene. The V call is TRBV6-1, the J call TRBJ1-2, with D possibly matching TRBD1 (5 bases). The CDR3 is 12 amino acids. Germline-derived CDR1 and CDR2 are MNHNS and SASEGT. CDR3 DNA (partial): TGTGCCAGCAGTGAATCAGGGAGGGGC. Translation: CASSESGRG. The whole CDR3 reads CASSESGRGYTF.

Points on this clone: The sequence runs out 3 residues before the end of the CDR3; the remainder is reconstructed from the germline J gene. The V and J genes are TRBV10-1 and TRBJ2-7; D perhaps matches TRBD1 (6 bases). V was cut by 0 bases and J by 5 bases, with 14 bases left in between. This CDR3 comprises 15 residues. CDR1 and CDR2 (germline): WNHNN, SYGVQD (reference sequence). The covered CDR3 bases are TGCGCCAGCAGTGAGTCGACAGGAGGTCTCCACGAG. Residues: CASSESTGGLHE. The whole CDR3 sequence reads CASSESTGGLHEQYF.

Here the CDR3 reads CASSGDRDRGRGPQHF. Incomplete CDR3 DNA: TGTGCCAGCAGTGGGGACCGGGACAGGGGACGGGGGCCC. This sequence joins TRBV6-1 and TRBJ1-5; 10 nucleotides match TRBD1. Read sequence stops 3 residues before the CDR3 end, and the germline J gene provides the missing end. Losses at the gene ends were 4 bases for V and 9 bases for J; bases not matched to a gene: 12. The CDR3 runs 16 residues. Germline values: CDR1 MNHNS, CDR2 SASEGT.

Turning to this clone: The read is 3 residues too short to cover the CDR3 end, so that end is filled in from the germline J gene. The chain is built from TRBV5-1 and TRBJ2-7; TRBD1 matches at 8 bases. Trimming took 2 bases from V and 6 from J; bases not matched to a gene: 1. Germline CDR1 is SGHRS and CDR2 is YFSETQ. The CDR3 contains 12 residues. CDR3 DNA (partial): TGCGCCAGCAGCTTCACAGGGGGCGAG. This codes for CASSFTGGE. The CDR3 reads in full as CASSFTGGEQYF.

In regard to this clone: The read falls 3 residues short of the CDR3 end, and the missing part is taken from the germline J gene. The rearrangement joins TRBV10-3 to TRBJ1-1; possibly TRBD1 for D (5 bases). This CDR3 comprises 17 residues. Trimming shortened V by 2 bases and J by 1 base, and 17 bases separated the two germline ends. Germline-derived CDR1 and CDR2 are ENHRY and SYGVKD. The DNA read from the CDR3 is TGTGCCATCAGTGAGCGAAGGTTTGGCAGGGCGAACACTGAA. It translates to CAISERRFGRANTE. The full CDR3 protein is CAISERRFGRANTEAFF.

Remarks on this clone: Sequencing ends 3 residues short of the CDR3 end; the germline J gene provides the rest. This chain joins TRBV9 and TRBJ2-5; weak D call: TRBD1 (6 bases). This CDR3 contains 15 residues. Germline values: CDR1 SGDLS, CDR2 YYNGEE. V was clipped by 0 bases and J by 5 bases, with 14 bases between them. The sequenced CDR3 bases are TGTGCCAGCAGCGTAGAACCGACAGGTCGGGAGACC. Protein product: CASSVEPTGRET. Given in full, the CDR3 is CASSVEPTGRETQYF. The variable domain in full, completed from reference TRBV9 and TRBJ2-5, reads DSGVTQTPKHLITATGQRVTLRCSPRSGDLSVYWYQQSLDQGLQFLIQYYNGEERAKGNILERFSAQQFPDLHSELNLSSLELGDSALYFCASSVEPTGRETQYFGPGTRLLVL.

In regard to this clone: The read comes to an end 3 residues before the CDR3 does, leaving the germline J gene to fill in the end. The rearrangement uses TRBV2 and TRBJ2-7; 7 bases agree with TRBD1. CDR3 length: 16 amino acids. Germline-derived CDR1 and CDR2 are SNHLY and FYNNEI. V lost 6 bases, J lost 4 bases, and 15 bases stayed unmatched. The DNA read from the CDR3 is TGTGCCAGCAGAGACATACAGGGGATGTTGGGTTACGAG. Its translation is CASRDIQGMLGYE. The entire CDR3 sequence reads CASRDIQGMLGYEQYF.

The CDR3 is CASRISGGNTIYF. The DNA read from the CDR3 is TGTGCCAGCCGCATCAGTGGCGGAAACACC. The rearrangement links TRBV5-4 to TRBJ1-3, with D unresolved. The read finishes 3 residues shy of the CDR3 end, and the germline J gene is used to complete it. V lost 7 bases and J 4 bases, leaving 12 bases between the germline ends. The length of the CDR3 is 13 residues. In germline, CDR1 is SGHNT, CDR2 YYREEE (reference sequence).

Remarks on this clone: The sequenced fragment ends 3 residues before the CDR3 boundary, so the rest is inferred from the germline J gene. This chain links TRBV4-1 with TRBJ2-7, with a tentative D call TRBD1 (5 bases). The CDR3 length is 15 residues. Germline V gene data show CDR1 as MGHRA and CDR2 as YSYEKL. V dropped 2 bases and J dropped 1 base, with 12 bases sitting between them. CDR3 loop: CASSQSWGLSYEQYF. The covered CDR3 bases are TGCGCCAGCAGCCAATCTTGGGGCTTGTCCTACGAG.

CDR3 DNA (partial): TGCGCCAGCAGCCAAACGACTAGCGGGCGGTCCCACACAGATACG. It specifies CASSQTTSGRSHTDT. In full, the CDR3 reads CASSQTTSGRSHTDTQYF. The chain combines TRBV4-1 with TRBJ2-3; 10 positions agree with TRBD2. The CDR3 end falls 3 residues outside the read, so it is completed with the germline J gene. The length of the CDR3 is 18 residues. CDR1 MGHRA and CDR2 YSYEKL come from the germline V gene. The V gene end was trimmed by 2 bases and the J gene end by 2 bases; junction bases not matched to a gene: 10.

Note on this clone: The CDR3 goes on 3 residues after the read ends, and that part is filled in from the germline J gene. The chain recombines TRBV6-1 with TRBJ1-3; perhaps TRBD1 as D (6 bases). The V end lost 3 bases, the J end lost 4 bases, and 13 bases lay between the germline ends. The CDR3 consists of 15 residues. Germline lookup yields CDR1 MNHNS and CDR2 SASEGT. The CDR3 DNA, read in part, is TGTGCCAGCAGTGAGCAGGGGAGGGGAGGAAACACC. It codes for CASSEQGRGGNT. The whole CDR3 sequence reads CASSEQGRGGNTIYF.

Worth noting for this clone: With the read ending 3 residues before the CDR3 end, the germline J gene is used to fill in that end. The rearrangement uses TRBV12-5 and TRBJ1-5, with D possibly matching TRBD1 (5 bases). The CDR3 sequence is 15 residues long. Germline CDR1 reads LGHNT; CDR2 reads FRNRAP. Trimming shortened V by 1 base and J by 5 bases, and 12 bases separated the two germline ends. CDR3 DNA, as far as it was read: TGTGCTAGTGGTTTGGCCGTGACAGAGGATCAGCCC. Translating it yields CASGLAVTEDQP. The complete CDR3 reads CASGLAVTEDQPQHF.

Points on this clone: The read terminates 3 residues before the CDR3 end, so the remaining end is supplied by the germline J gene. This chain connects TRBV20-1 to TRBJ1-1; D might be TRBD1 (5 bases). CDR1 is DFQATT and CDR2 is SNEGSKA in the germline V gene (reference sequence). Trimming took off 0 bases at V and 3 bases at J, with 20 bases between the two ends. The CDR3 sequence is 17 residues long. CDR3 sequence: CSARDRGATTRDTEAFF. The part of the CDR3 DNA that was read is TGCAGTGCTAGAGATCGAGGGGCCACAACACGGGACACTGAA.

A note on this clone: The read falls 3 residues short of the CDR3 end, and the missing part is taken from the germline J gene. The chain links TRBV2 to TRBJ1-2; no clear D. Germline CDR1 SNHLY, CDR2 FYNNEI. V lost 0 bases and J 1 base, leaving 6 bases between the germline ends. CDR3 length equals 14 residues. The sequenced CDR3 bases are TGTGCCAGCAGTGAAGCCTCCGTTAACTATGGC. Encoded protein: CASSEASVNYG. The full CDR3 reads CASSEASVNYGYTF.

In the case of this clone: The sequenced fragment ends 3 residues before the CDR3 boundary, so the rest is inferred from the germline J gene. The chain uses TRBV18 and TRBJ1-2, with TRBD1 as a possible D gene (5 bases). The CDR3 contains 14 residues. V was trimmed by 3 bases and J by 5 bases, leaving 13 bases between them. The germline gives CDR1 KGHSH, CDR2 LQKENI. CDR3 DNA, as far as it was read: TGTGCCAGCTCACCGGCGGGGGAACGGTATGGC. Its protein is CASSPAGERYG. The full CDR3 protein is CASSPAGERYGYTF.